Each of the 8 T cell receptor beta chains below was sequenced from the same sample in a study of T cell changes during pregnancy in multiple sclerosis. TCRdb's copy holds only in-frame clones and misses some; the assay was immunoSEQ multiplex PCR. Here the sample spans tens of thousands of clones, approximately 92% being singletons. Sample: CD4+ T cells from peripheral blood mononuclear cells, taken in the third trimester of pregnancy. These receptors all come from a female donor with multiple sclerosis, enrolled in a pregnancy study.

The chain couples TRBV18 to TRBJ2-1; the D gene is possibly TRBD1 (6 bases). Trimming took 8 bases from V and 6 from J, leaving 17 bases between them. The CDR3 has 14 amino acids. The germline V gene has CDR1 KGHSH and CDR2 LQKENI. The CDR3 region is CASASSRGVNEQFF. The CDR3 region has the DNA TGTGCCAGCGCCTCTTCCAGGGGAGTCAATGAGCAGTTCTTC.

This chain joins TRBV7-9 and TRBJ2-6; D remains ambiguous. V was clipped by 5 bases and J by 0 bases, with 11 bases between them. Germline CDR1 reads SEHNR; CDR2 reads FQNEAQ (reference sequence). This CDR3 is 16 amino acids long. CDR3 coding DNA: TGTGCCAGCAGCGCAGACACGAGCTCTGGGGCCAACGTCCTGACTTTC. Protein sequence: CASSADTSSGANVLTF.

In this sample, this clone turned up once. The gene calls are TRBV5-1 and TRBJ1-6, with D unresolved. CDR1 and CDR2 (germline): SGHRS, YFSETQ. The length of the CDR3 is 13 residues. Trimming took off 0 bases at V and 9 bases at J, with 7 bases between the two ends. CDR3 nucleotide sequence: TGCGCCAGCAGCTTGGAGGGAGGTTCACCCCTCCACTTT. This gives the protein CASSLEGGSPLHF.

The sample holds one count of this clone. The V and J genes are TRBV5-1 and TRBJ1-1; possible D gene TRBD1, 5 bases. The germline V gene has CDR1 SGHRS and CDR2 YFSETQ. The V and J ends lost 0 bases and 5 bases respectively, with 20 bases between them. The CDR3 consists of 17 residues. The CDR3 coding sequence is TGCGCCAGCAGCTTGGCGCCCGGCGCGCAGGGTAGGACTGAAGCTTTCTTT. Protein sequence: CASSLAPGAQGRTEAFF.

The V and J genes are TRBV5-6 and TRBJ1-2; D is unresolved. V dropped 0 bases and J dropped 3 bases, with 12 bases sitting between them. Germline V gives CDR1 SGHDT, CDR2 YYEEEE. CDR3 length: 15 residues. The CDR3 sequence is CASSLAGSEDYGYTF. CDR3 coding DNA: TGTGCCAGCAGCTTGGCCGGGTCAGAAGACTATGGCTACACCTTC.

The gene calls are TRBV4-3 and TRBJ1-1; possibly TRBD1 for D (5 bases). CDR3 length: 15 amino acids. Per germline, CDR1 LGHNA and CDR2 YSLEER. Deletions cut 0 bases from V and 6 bases from J, with 14 bases between. This CDR3 is CASSQDLGLRPEAFF. CDR3 coding DNA: TGCGCCAGCAGCCAAGATCTGGGACTCAGGCCTGAAGCTTTCTTT.

The chain has TRBV2 and TRBJ2-3; TRBD2 matches at 10 bases. The CDR3 length is 17 residues. Germline values: CDR1 SNHLY, CDR2 FYNNEI. V lost 9 bases to trimming and J lost 3 bases; unmatched junction nucleotides: 15. CDR3 amino acids: CASSFSLLAGFTDTQYF. For the CDR3, the DNA is TGTGCCAGTAGCTTTTCCCTACTAGCGGGGTTTACAGATACGCAGTATTTT.

The chain combines TRBV11-3 with TRBJ2-2; D remains ambiguous. Germline V lookup: CDR1 SGHNT, CDR2 YENEEA. This CDR3 has 12 residues. The V and J ends lost 3 bases and 5 bases respectively, with 4 bases between them. CDR3 amino acids: CASSFPTGELFF. The CDR3 DNA sequence: TGTGCCAGCAGCTTTCCGACCGGGGAGCTGTTTTTT. Based on the CDR3 plus reference TRBV11-3 and TRBJ2-2, the full variable domain is EAGVVQSPRYKIIEKKQPVAFWCNPISGHNTLYWYLQNLGQGPELLIRYENEEAVDDSQLPKDRFSAERLKGVDSTLKIQPAELGDSAVYLCASSFPTGELFFGEGSRLTVL.